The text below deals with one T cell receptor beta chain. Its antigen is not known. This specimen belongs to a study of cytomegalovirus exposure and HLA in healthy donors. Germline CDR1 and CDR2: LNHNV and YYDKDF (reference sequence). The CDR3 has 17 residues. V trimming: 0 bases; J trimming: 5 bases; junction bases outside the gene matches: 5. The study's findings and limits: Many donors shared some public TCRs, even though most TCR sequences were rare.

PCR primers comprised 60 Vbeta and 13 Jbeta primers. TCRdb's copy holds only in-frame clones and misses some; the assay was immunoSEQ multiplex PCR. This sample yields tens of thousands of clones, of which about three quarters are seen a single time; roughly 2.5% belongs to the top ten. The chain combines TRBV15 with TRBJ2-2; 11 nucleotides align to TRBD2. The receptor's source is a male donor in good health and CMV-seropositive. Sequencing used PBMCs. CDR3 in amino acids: CATSRDTASGRTGELFF. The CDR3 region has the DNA TGTGCCACCAGCAGAGATACGGCTAGCGGGAGGACCGGGGAGCTGTTTTTT.